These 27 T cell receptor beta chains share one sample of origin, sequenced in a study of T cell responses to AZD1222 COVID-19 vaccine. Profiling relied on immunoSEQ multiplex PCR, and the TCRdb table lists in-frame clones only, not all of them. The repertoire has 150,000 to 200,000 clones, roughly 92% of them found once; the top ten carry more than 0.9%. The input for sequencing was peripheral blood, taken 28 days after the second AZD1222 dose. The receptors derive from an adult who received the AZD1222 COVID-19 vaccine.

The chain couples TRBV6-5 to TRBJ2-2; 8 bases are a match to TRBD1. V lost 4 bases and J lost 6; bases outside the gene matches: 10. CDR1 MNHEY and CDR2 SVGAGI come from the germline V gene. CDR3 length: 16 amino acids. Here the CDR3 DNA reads TGTGCCAGCAGTTTTGACGACAGGGGTTACGCCGGGGAGCTGTTTTTT. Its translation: CASSFDDRGYAGELFF.

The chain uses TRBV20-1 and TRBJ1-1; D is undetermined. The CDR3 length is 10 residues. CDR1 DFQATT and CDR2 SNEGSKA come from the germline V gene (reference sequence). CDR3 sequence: CSNGHTEAFF. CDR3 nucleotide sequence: TGCAGCAACGGCCACACTGAAGCTTTCTTT.

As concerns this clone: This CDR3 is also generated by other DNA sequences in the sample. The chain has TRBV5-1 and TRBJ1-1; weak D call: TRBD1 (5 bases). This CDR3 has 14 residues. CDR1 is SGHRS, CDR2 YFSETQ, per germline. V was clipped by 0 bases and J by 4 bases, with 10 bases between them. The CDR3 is CASSLVGGGTEAFF. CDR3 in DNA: TGCGCCAGCAGCTTGGTCGGCGGGGGCACTGAAGCTTTCTTT.

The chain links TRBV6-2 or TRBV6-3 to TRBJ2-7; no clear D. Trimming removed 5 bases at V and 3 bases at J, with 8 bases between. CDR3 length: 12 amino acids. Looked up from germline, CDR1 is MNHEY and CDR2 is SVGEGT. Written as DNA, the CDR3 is TGTGCCAGCAGTGCTACGAGCTACGAGCAGTACTTC. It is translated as CASSATSYEQYF.

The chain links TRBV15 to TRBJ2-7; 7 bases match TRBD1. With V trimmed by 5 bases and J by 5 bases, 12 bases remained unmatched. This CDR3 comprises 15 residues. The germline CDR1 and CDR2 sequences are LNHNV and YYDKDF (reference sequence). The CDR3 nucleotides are TGTGCCACCAGCCCCCTACGGACAGGCTCAAACGAGCAGTACTTC. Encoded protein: CATSPLRTGSNEQYF.

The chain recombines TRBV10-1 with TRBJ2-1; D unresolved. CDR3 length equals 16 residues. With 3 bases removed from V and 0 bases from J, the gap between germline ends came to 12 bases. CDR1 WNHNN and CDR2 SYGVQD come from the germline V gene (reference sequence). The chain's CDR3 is CASSDLSVGSYNEQFF. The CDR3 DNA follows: TGCGCCAGCAGTGACCTAAGCGTGGGCTCCTACAATGAGCAGTTCTTC.

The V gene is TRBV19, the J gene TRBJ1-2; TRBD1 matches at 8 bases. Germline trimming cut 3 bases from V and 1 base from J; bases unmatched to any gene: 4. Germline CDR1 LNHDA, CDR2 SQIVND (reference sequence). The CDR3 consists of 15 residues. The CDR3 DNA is TGTGCCAGTAGTATTCGGACAGGGCTTAACTATGGCTACACCTTC. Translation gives CASSIRTGLNYGYTF. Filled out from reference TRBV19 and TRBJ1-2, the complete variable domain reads DGGITQSPKYLFRKEGQNVTLSCEQNLNHDAMYWYRQDPGQGLRLIYYSQIVNDFQKGDIAEGYSVSREKKESFPLTVTSAQKNPTAFYLCASSIRTGLNYGYTFGSGTRLTVV.

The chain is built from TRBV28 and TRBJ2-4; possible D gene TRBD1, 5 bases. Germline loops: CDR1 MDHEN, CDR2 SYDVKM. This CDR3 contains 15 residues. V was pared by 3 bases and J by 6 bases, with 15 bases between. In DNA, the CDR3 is TGTGCCAGCAGTTTTAGGGGTAGCTGGGGAAACATTCAGTACTTC. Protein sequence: CASSFRGSWGNIQYF.

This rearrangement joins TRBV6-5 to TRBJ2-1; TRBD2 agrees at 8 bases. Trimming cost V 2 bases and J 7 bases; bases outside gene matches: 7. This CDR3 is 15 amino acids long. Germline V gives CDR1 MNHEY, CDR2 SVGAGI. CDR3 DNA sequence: TGTGCCAGCAGTTACGGAGCGGGAGTTTATAATGAGCAGTTCTTC. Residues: CASSYGAGVYNEQFF.

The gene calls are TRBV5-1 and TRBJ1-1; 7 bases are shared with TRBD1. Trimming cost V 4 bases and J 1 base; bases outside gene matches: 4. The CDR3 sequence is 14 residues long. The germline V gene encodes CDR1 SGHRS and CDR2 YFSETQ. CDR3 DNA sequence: TGCGCCAGCAGCGGCAGGACAGGGAACACTGAAGCTTTCTTT. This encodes CASSGRTGNTEAFF. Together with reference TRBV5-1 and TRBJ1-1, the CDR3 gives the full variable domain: KAGVTQTPRYLIKTRGQQVTLSCSPISGHRSVSWYQQTPGQGLQFLFEYFSETQRNKGNFPGRFSGRQFSNSRSEMNVSTLELGDSALYLCASSGRTGNTEAFFGQGTRLTVV.

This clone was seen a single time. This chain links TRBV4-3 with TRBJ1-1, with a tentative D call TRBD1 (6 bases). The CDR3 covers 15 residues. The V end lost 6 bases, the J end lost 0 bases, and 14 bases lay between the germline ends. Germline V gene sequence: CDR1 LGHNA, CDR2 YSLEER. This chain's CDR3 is CASRIHREVNTEAFF. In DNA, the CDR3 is TGCGCCAGCAGGATTCACAGGGAGGTGAACACTGAAGCTTTCTTT.

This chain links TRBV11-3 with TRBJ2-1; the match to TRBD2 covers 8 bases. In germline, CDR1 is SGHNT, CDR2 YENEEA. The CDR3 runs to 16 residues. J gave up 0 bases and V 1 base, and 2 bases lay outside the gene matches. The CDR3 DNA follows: TGTGCCAGCAGCTTAGGTGGGACTAGCTCCTACAATGAGCAGTTCTTC. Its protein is CASSLGGTSSYNEQFF.

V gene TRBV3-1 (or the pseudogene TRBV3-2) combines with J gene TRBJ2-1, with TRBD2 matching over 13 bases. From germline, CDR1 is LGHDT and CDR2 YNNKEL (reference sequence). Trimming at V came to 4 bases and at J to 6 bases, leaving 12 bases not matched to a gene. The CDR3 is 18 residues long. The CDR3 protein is CASSRGTSGVRGSNEQFF. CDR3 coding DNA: TGTGCCAGCAGCCGAGGGACTAGCGGGGTTCGTGGCTCCAATGAGCAGTTCTTC.

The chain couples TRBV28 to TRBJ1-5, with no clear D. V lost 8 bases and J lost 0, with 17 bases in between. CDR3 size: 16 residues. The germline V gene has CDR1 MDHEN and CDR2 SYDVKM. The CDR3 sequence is CASGPRTPNSNQPQHF. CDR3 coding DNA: TGTGCCAGCGGACCGCGAACTCCAAATAGCAATCAGCCCCAGCATTTT.

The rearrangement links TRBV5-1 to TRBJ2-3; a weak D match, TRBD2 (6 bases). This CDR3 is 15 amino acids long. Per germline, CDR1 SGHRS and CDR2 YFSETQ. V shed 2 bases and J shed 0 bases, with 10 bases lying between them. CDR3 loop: CASSFYSGSTDTQYF. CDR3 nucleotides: TGCGCCAGCAGCTTTTACAGCGGGAGCACAGATACGCAGTATTTT.

The CDR3 coding sequence is TGTGCCAGCAGCGTAGGGTTAGGGACACGAGGGGAGCAGTACTTC. It codes for CASSVGLGTRGEQYF. This rearrangement joins TRBV9 to TRBJ2-7; D perhaps matches TRBD1 (6 bases). Trimming stripped 0 bases from V and 7 bases from J, with 17 bases between. This CDR3 has 15 residues. The V gene's germline CDR1 is SGDLS and CDR2 YYNGEE.

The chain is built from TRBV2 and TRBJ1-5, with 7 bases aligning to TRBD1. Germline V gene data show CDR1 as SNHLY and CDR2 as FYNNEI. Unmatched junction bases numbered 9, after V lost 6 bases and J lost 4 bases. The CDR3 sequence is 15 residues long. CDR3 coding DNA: TGTGCCAGCAGCCTAACCGGGACAGCTAATCAGCCCCAGCATTTT. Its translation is CASSLTGTANQPQHF. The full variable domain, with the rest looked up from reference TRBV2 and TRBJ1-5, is EPEVTQTPSHQVTQMGQEVILRCVPISNHLYFYWYRQILGQKVEFLVSFYNNEISEKSEIFDDQFSVERPDGSNFTLKIRSTKLEDSAMYFCASSLTGTANQPQHFGDGTRLSIL.

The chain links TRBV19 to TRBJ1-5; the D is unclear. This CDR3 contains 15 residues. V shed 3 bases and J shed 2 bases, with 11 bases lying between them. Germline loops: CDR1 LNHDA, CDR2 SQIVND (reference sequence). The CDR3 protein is CASSMAGDRNQPQHF. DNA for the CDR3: TGTGCCAGTAGTATGGCCGGGGATCGCAATCAGCCCCAGCATTTT.

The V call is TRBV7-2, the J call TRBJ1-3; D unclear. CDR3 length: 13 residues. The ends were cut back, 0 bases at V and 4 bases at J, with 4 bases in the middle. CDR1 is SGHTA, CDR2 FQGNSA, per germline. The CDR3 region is CASSLAHGNTIYF. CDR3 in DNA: TGTGCCAGCAGCTTAGCCCACGGAAACACCATATATTTT.

The CDR3 reads CASRSFWTNEKLFF. The CDR3 DNA is TGTGCAAGTCGCTCTTTTTGGACTAATGAAAAACTGTTTTTT. The chain combines TRBV12-2 with TRBJ1-4. TRBV12-2 is reported as a pseudogene. The CDR3 extends over 14 amino acids.

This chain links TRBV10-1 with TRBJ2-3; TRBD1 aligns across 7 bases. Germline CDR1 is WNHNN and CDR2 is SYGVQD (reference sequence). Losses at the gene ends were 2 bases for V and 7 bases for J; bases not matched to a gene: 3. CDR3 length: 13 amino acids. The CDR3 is CASSEDRANTQYF. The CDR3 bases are TGCGCCAGCAGTGAGGACAGGGCGAATACGCAGTATTTT.

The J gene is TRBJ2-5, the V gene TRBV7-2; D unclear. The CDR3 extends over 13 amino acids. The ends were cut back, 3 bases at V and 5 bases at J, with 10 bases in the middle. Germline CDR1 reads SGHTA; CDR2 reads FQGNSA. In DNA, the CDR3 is TGTGCCAGCAGCTTTAGTATTACGGAGACCCAGTACTTC. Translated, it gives CASSFSITETQYF. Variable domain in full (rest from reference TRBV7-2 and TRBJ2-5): GAGVSQSPSNKVTEKGKDVELRCDPISGHTALYWYRQSLGQGLEFLIYFQGNSAPDKSGLPSDRFSAERTGGSVSTLTIQRTQQEDSAVYLCASSFSITETQYFGPGTRLLVL.

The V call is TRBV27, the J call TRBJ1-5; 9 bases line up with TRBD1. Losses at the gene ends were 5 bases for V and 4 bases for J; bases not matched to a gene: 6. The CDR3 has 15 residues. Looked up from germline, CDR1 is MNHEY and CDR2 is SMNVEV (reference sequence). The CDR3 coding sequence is TGTGCCAGCAGTAGCCTGACAGGGGGGAATCAGCCCCAGCATTTT. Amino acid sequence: CASSSLTGGNQPQHF.

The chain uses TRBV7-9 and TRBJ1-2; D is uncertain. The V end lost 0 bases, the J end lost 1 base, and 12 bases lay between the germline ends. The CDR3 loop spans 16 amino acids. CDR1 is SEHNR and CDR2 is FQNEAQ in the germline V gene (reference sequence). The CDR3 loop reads CASSLATPQNNYGYTF. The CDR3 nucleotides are TGTGCCAGCAGCTTAGCCACACCACAGAATAACTATGGCTACACCTTC. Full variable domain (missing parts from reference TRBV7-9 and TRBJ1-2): DTGVSQNPRHKITKRGQNVTFRCDPISEHNRLYWYRQTLGQGPEFLTYFQNEAQLEKSRLLSDRFSAERPKGSFSTLEIQRTEQGDSAMYLCASSLATPQNNYGYTFGSGTRLTVV.

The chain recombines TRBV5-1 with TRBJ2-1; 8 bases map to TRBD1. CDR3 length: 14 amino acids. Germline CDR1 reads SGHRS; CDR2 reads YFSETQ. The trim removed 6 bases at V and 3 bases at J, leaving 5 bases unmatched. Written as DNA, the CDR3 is TGCGCCAGCATCGCGGGACAGGACTACAATGAGCAGTTCTTC. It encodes CASIAGQDYNEQFF. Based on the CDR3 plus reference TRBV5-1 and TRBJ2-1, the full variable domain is KAGVTQTPRYLIKTRGQQVTLSCSPISGHRSVSWYQQTPGQGLQFLFEYFSETQRNKGNFPGRFSGRQFSNSRSEMNVSTLELGDSALYLCASIAGQDYNEQFFGPGTRLTVL.

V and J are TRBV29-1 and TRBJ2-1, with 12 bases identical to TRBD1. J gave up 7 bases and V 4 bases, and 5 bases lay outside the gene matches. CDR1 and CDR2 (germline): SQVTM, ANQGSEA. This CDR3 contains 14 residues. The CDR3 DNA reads TGCAGCGTTGGGGGACAGGGGGCAAGGAATGAGCAGTTCTTC. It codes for CSVGGQGARNEQFF.

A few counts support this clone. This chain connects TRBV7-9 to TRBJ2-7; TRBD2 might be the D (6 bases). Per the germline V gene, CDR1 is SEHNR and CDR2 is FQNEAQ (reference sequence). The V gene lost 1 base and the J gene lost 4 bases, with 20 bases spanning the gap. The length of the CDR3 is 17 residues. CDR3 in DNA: TGTGCCAGCAGCTTAGTGATAGGGCGGGGCGGAACTTACGAGCAGTACTTC. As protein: CASSLVIGRGGTYEQYF.